Shown below are 30 T cell receptor beta chains from a single sample sequenced in a study of a mutant IDH1 vaccine in newly diagnosed glioma. Stated time point: week 23, last vaccination. A single vaccine dose contained 300 ug of mutant IDH1 20-mer peptide, and topical imiquimod was used with it. Here immunoSEQ multiplex PCR was the method, and the copy in TCRdb shows in-frame clones only, minus some. This sample has 52,000 or so clones; about 80% occur once, and the top ten carry roughly 6%. No antigen is known for these receptors. This specimen was PBMCs, taken from a glioma patient whose treatment included an IDH1 peptide vaccine. The receptor source for this set is a man in his forties with glioma.

The genes are TRBV28 and TRBJ2-7; D not certain. This CDR3 has 10 residues. Germline V CDR1 and CDR2: MDHEN, SYDVKM. Trimming stripped 8 bases from V and 4 bases from J, with 6 bases between. The CDR3 coding sequence is TGTGCCAGCGGACCTTACGAGCAGTACTTC. Translating gives CASGPYEQYF.

This clone was counted once. The gene calls are TRBV6-6 and TRBJ1-1; D possibly corresponds to TRBD1 (5 bases). V shed 4 bases and J shed 5 bases, with 14 bases lying between them. Germline CDR1 and CDR2: MNHNY and SVGAGI (reference sequence). There are 14 residues in the CDR3. The CDR3 DNA sequence: TGTGCCAGCAGTTCAGGCGGGACTCTAACTGAAGCTTTCTTT. Amino acid sequence: CASSSGGTLTEAFF.

The chain is built from TRBV2 and TRBJ2-1; unclear D gene. Trimming shortened V by 5 bases and J by 0 bases, and 17 bases separated the two germline ends. The germline gives CDR1 SNHLY, CDR2 FYNNEI. The length of the CDR3 is 17 residues. The CDR3 nucleotides read TGTGCCAGCAGTCCCCGGACGTCGGTGAGCTCCTACAATGAGCAGTTCTTC. This encodes CASSPRTSVSSYNEQFF.

The chain couples TRBV19 to TRBJ2-7; unclear D gene. The CDR3 has 13 residues. Germline V gene data show CDR1 as LNHDA and CDR2 as SQIVND (reference sequence). Trimming shortened V by 4 bases and J by 2 bases, and 9 bases separated the two germline ends. CDR3 loop: CASSRVWAYEQYF. The CDR3 DNA reads TGTGCCAGTAGTAGGGTATGGGCCTACGAGCAGTACTTC.

The chain links TRBV5-5 to TRBJ2-7, with 12 bases lining up with TRBD1. This CDR3 comprises 15 residues. The junction had 4 bases not matched to a gene; V was cut back by 4 bases and J by 2 bases. Per the germline V gene, CDR1 is SGHKS and CDR2 is YYEKEE (reference sequence). DNA of the CDR3: TGTGCCAGCAGCACCGGGACAGGGGGCCCCTACGAGCAGTACTTC. Translated: CASSTGTGGPYEQYF.

The genes are TRBV19 and TRBJ1-1; possibly TRBD1 for D (6 bases). Germline CDR1 LNHDA, CDR2 SQIVND (reference sequence). V lost 3 bases and J lost 4, with 15 bases in between. CDR3 length equals 15 residues. CDR3 residues: CASSMRGGVVTEAFF. The CDR3 region has the DNA TGTGCCAGTAGTATGAGGGGGGGGGTAGTCACTGAAGCTTTCTTT.

The chain couples TRBV7-9 to TRBJ2-7; D call uncertain. Germline CDR1 SEHNR, CDR2 FQNEAQ (reference sequence). The ends were cut back, 0 bases at V and 5 bases at J, with 5 bases in the middle. This CDR3 comprises 12 residues. The CDR3 DNA follows: TGTGCCAGCAGCTTAGCCACGGACGAGCAGTACTTC. This translates into CASSLATDEQYF.

V and J are TRBV5-1 and TRBJ1-1; D uncertain. The CDR3 totals 13 residues. Germline CDR1 reads SGHRS; CDR2 reads YFSETQ. The V end was cut by 4 bases, the J end by 3 bases, with 10 bases between. CDR3 coding DNA: TGCGCCAGCAGCCTCCCCGGGGACACTGAAGCTTTCTTT. Translation: CASSLPGDTEAFF.

This sequence joins TRBV13 and TRBJ2-7; 7 bases line up with TRBD1. Germline CDR1 and CDR2: PRHDT and FYEKMQ (reference sequence). V shed 5 bases and J 1 base; nucleotides not matched to a gene: 5. The CDR3 has 14 residues. The chain's CDR3 is CASSPTTGSYEQYF. CDR3 bases: TGTGCCAGCAGCCCTACGACAGGGTCCTACGAGCAGTACTTC.

J is TRBJ2-5 and V is TRBV5-4; TRBD2 agrees at 10 bases. The germline V gene encodes CDR1 SGHNT and CDR2 YYREEE (reference sequence). The CDR3 is 15 residues long. With 4 bases clipped from V and 1 base from J, the junction kept 4 bases outside the gene matches. The CDR3 DNA reads as TGTGCCAGCAGCGACCTAGCGGGGGCCCAAGAGACCCAGTACTTC. This encodes CASSDLAGAQETQYF.

The V call is TRBV30, the J call TRBJ1-1; D gene ambiguous. V was pared by 1 base and J by 8 bases, with 11 bases between. CDR1 GTSNPN and CDR2 SVGIG come from the germline V gene (reference sequence). CDR3 size: 12 residues. The CDR3 region has the DNA TGTGCCTGGAGTGGTGGGCATTTCGAAGCTTTCTTT. Translated, it gives CAWSGGHFEAFF.

This clone was seen more than once but under ten times. V is TRBV7-9 and J is TRBJ2-7; the match to TRBD1 covers 9 bases. The ends lost 4 bases at V and 4 bases at J; junction bases unmatched: 5. Germline CDR1 reads SEHNR; CDR2 reads FQNEAQ (reference sequence). The CDR3 is 14 residues long. The chain's CDR3 is CASSSGTGTYEQYF. CDR3 coding DNA: TGTGCCAGCAGCTCCGGGACAGGGACGTACGAGCAGTACTTC.

The J gene is TRBJ1-1, the V gene TRBV27; D unclear. Germline CDR1 and CDR2: MNHEY and SMNVEV (reference sequence). Trimming cost V 4 bases and J 0 bases, with 6 bases left between them. The CDR3 totals 13 residues. The CDR3 DNA is TGTGCCAGCAGTTCTTTCCTGAACACTGAAGCTTTCTTT. Translation: CASSSFLNTEAFF.

The J gene is TRBJ1-1, the V gene TRBV6-1; D may be TRBD1 (5 bases). Germline CDR1 and CDR2: MNHNS and SASEGT. Trimming left V 2 bases short and J 1 base short, with 14 bases between. CDR3 length: 16 residues. CDR3: CASSESAGIGNTEAFF. CDR3 nucleotides: TGTGCCAGCAGTGAATCTGCAGGGATAGGGAACACTGAAGCTTTCTTT.

This rearrangement joins TRBV29-1 to TRBJ1-6; D is uncertain. V lost 4 bases to trimming and J lost 8 bases, with 12 bases between them. This CDR3 has 13 amino acids. CDR1 is SQVTM and CDR2 is ANQGSEA in the germline V gene. The CDR3 reads CSVAVQWDSPLHF. In DNA form, the CDR3 reads TGCAGCGTTGCAGTACAGTGGGATTCACCCCTCCACTTT.

This clone was seen only a few times. This CDR3 reads CASSMDRGLGEQYF. The CDR3, as DNA: TGTGCCAGCAGCATGGACAGGGGTTTAGGCGAGCAGTACTTC. This chain joins TRBV6-6 and TRBJ2-7; 9 bases match TRBD1. The CDR3 is 14 amino acids. With 6 bases clipped from V and 6 bases from J, the junction kept 9 bases outside the gene matches. From germline, CDR1 is MNHNY and CDR2 SVGAGI (reference sequence).

This chain uses TRBV7-9 with TRBJ2-2, with TRBD1 identical over 7 bases. Trimming cost V 5 bases and J 0 bases; bases outside gene matches: 12. This CDR3 is built from 18 residues. Looked up from germline, CDR1 is SEHNR and CDR2 is FQNEAQ (reference sequence). As DNA, the CDR3 is TGTGCCAGCAGCACCCTGGGGCGACAGGGCCCGAACACCGGGGAGCTGTTTTTT. Amino acid sequence: CASSTLGRQGPNTGELFF.

This chain joins TRBV10-2 and TRBJ2-2, with TRBD1 matching over 7 bases. CDR1 and CDR2 from the germline V gene are WSHSY and SAAADI. The CDR3 has 15 residues. Germline trimming cut 8 bases from V and 3 bases from J; bases unmatched to any gene: 9. This chain's CDR3 is CASQRGTDYTGELFF. DNA for the CDR3: TGCGCCAGCCAGAGAGGGACAGACTACACCGGGGAGCTGTTTTTT.

The chain carries TRBV7-6 and TRBJ2-7, with 7 bases fitting TRBD2. CDR1 and CDR2 (germline): SGHVS, FNYEAQ. The trim removed 5 bases at V and 2 bases at J, leaving 12 bases unmatched. CDR3 size: 16 residues. CDR3 amino acids: CASSPNSGGGAYEQYF. In nucleotides, the CDR3 is TGTGCCAGCAGCCCAAACTCGGGCGGGGGAGCCTACGAGCAGTACTTC.

The V gene is TRBV25-1, the J gene TRBJ2-2; 7 bases are a match to TRBD2. V trimming: 6 bases; J trimming: 2 bases; junction bases outside the gene matches: 6. The CDR3 is 15 amino acids. Germline loops: CDR1 MGHDK, CDR2 SYGVNS. CDR3 region: CASSPWGGNTGELFF. The CDR3 nucleotides read TGTGCCAGCAGCCCATGGGGGGGAAACACCGGGGAGCTGTTTTTT.

This chain joins TRBV5-1 and TRBJ2-3; D is ambiguous. The V gene's germline CDR1 is SGHRS and CDR2 YFSETQ. This CDR3 comprises 13 residues. Trimming stripped 5 bases from V and 1 base from J, with 8 bases between. CDR3 DNA sequence: TGCGCCAGCAGTTCTAGACGCACAGATACGCAGTATTTT. Amino acid sequence: CASSSRRTDTQYF.

The V and J genes are TRBV7-8 and TRBJ1-4; D gene uncertain. Trimming took 1 base from V and 0 from J, leaving 12 bases between them. The germline V gene encodes CDR1 SGHVS and CDR2 FQNEAQ. The CDR3 loop spans 17 amino acids. The CDR3 DNA reads as TGTGCCAGCAGCTTAGATCGTACGAGGTCAACTAATGAAAAACTGTTTTTT. It is translated as CASSLDRTRSTNEKLFF.

The rearrangement links TRBV28 to TRBJ2-2; TRBD1 aligns across 7 bases. Trimming removed 7 bases from V and 2 bases from J; junction bases left unmatched: 10. The CDR3 runs 16 residues. The germline V gene encodes CDR1 MDHEN and CDR2 SYDVKM. The CDR3 spells CASIARDSGNTGELFF. CDR3 nucleotides: TGTGCCAGCATCGCCCGGGACAGCGGTAACACCGGGGAGCTGTTTTTT.

This sequence joins TRBV6-5 and TRBJ2-5, with 9 positions matching TRBD1. The J segment lost 4 bases and the V segment lost 6 bases, leaving 9 bases of the junction unmatched. The V gene's germline CDR1 is MNHEY and CDR2 SVGAGI. The CDR3 spans 15 residues. CDR3 residues: CASRGTGQGGETQYF. Written as DNA, the CDR3 is TGTGCCAGCAGAGGAACGGGACAGGGAGGAGAGACCCAGTACTTC.

CDR3 loop: CASQGGQGETQYF. The CDR3 nucleotides are TGCGCCAGCCAGGGGGGACAGGGGGAGACCCAGTACTTC. V usage is TRBV5-1 and J usage is TRBJ2-5, with 10 bases that match TRBD1. Germline V gene data show CDR1 as SGHRS and CDR2 as YFSETQ. Germline trimming cut 7 bases from V and 5 bases from J; bases unmatched to any gene: 5. This CDR3 region has 13 residues.

The chain carries TRBV5-1 and TRBJ2-5, with 7 bases aligning to TRBD1. V lost 1 base and J lost 7; bases outside the gene matches: 19. CDR1 and CDR2 from the germline V gene are SGHRS and YFSETQ. The CDR3 has 18 residues. Written as DNA, the CDR3 is TGCGCCAGCAGCTTGTATACAAGTAGGACAGGCATAACAGGGACCCAGTACTTC. It translates to CASSLYTSRTGITGTQYF.

The chain combines TRBV5-5 with TRBJ1-5, with D maybe TRBD1 (5 bases). The CDR3 spans 15 residues. Germline values: CDR1 SGHKS, CDR2 YYEKEE (reference sequence). The germline V and J ends were trimmed by 2 bases and 1 base, with 10 bases remaining between them. DNA for the CDR3: TGTGCCAGCAGCTTAACGGGACTGAGCAATCAGCCCCAGCATTTT. It is translated as CASSLTGLSNQPQHF.

The chain couples TRBV2 to TRBJ2-7; D perhaps matches TRBD2 (6 bases). CDR1 SNHLY and CDR2 FYNNEI come from the germline V gene. Trimming stripped 2 bases from V and 0 bases from J, with 14 bases between. This CDR3 comprises 16 residues. CDR3 in amino acids: CASSERRGESSYEQYF. The CDR3 region has the DNA TGTGCCAGCAGTGAAAGGAGGGGAGAGAGCTCCTACGAGCAGTACTTC.

This clone was seen a single time. The J gene is TRBJ1-6, the V gene TRBV9, with unresolved D. This CDR3 is 13 amino acids long. V lost 2 bases and J lost 7, with 7 bases in between. Germline V gene data show CDR1 as SGDLS and CDR2 as YYNGEE. The DNA of the CDR3 is TGTGCCAGCAGCGTCGAGTCGAATTCACCCCTCCACTTT. Its translation: CASSVESNSPLHF.

This chain joins TRBV4-1 and TRBJ1-3; D gene unclear. The V gene's germline CDR1 is MGHRA and CDR2 YSYEKL. The CDR3 is 14 residues long. The V end was cut by 4 bases, the J end by 4 bases, with 11 bases between. The CDR3 bases are TGCGCCAGCAGCCTTGAGTTCCGAGGAAACACCATATATTTT. Protein: CASSLEFRGNTIYF.